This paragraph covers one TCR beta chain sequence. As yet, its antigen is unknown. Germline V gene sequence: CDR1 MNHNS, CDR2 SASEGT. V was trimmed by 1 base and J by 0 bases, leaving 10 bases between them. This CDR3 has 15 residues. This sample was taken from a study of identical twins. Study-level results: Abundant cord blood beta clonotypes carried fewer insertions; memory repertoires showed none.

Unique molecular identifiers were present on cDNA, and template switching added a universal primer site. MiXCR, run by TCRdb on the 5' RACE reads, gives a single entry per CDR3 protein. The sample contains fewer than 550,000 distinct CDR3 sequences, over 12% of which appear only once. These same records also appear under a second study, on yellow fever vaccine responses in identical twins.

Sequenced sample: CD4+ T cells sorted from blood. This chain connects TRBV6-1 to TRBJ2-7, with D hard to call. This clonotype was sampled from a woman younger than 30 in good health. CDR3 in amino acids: CASSEGHMTSYEQYV. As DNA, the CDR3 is TGTGCCAGCAGTGAAGGACATATGACCTCCTACGAGCAGTACGTC.